These 29 T cell receptor beta chains originate from one sample sequenced in a study of blood T cells in healthy people across ages. The authors ran a second PCR of roughly 6 to 12 cycles using a sample-barcoded 5' primer and a J-beta primer mix. TCRdb re-analysed the 5' RACE reads in MiXCR, keeping a single row per CDR3 protein. The repertoire consists of roughly 680,000 distinct CDR3 sequences, with about 51% occurring once and the leading ten covering approximately 13%. Sequencing was performed on blood. The receptor source for this set is a woman at least 80 years old in good health.

V usage is TRBV27 and J usage is TRBJ2-6; D gene ambiguous. Germline CDR1 reads MNHEY; CDR2 reads SMNVEV (reference sequence). V lost 7 bases, J lost 3 bases, and 10 bases lay in between. The CDR3 loop spans 14 amino acids. DNA of the CDR3: TGTGCCAGCAATTTGGGTTTTGGGGCCAACGTCCTGACTTTC. Its translation: CASNLGFGANVLTF.

There are a few counts of this clonotype. The gene calls are TRBV28 and TRBJ1-5; 8 bases fit TRBD1. CDR3 length: 16 amino acids. V was clipped by 4 bases and J by 2 bases; unmatched bases: 7. Looked up from germline, CDR1 is MDHEN and CDR2 is SYDVKM. The CDR3 sequence is CASSSPTGDGNQPQHF. Here the CDR3 DNA reads TGTGCCAGCAGTTCGCCGACAGGGGATGGCAATCAGCCCCAGCATTTT.

In this sample, this clonotype turned up once. The chain links TRBV27 to TRBJ2-7; D unclear. CDR3 length: 16 residues. Germline loops: CDR1 MNHEY, CDR2 SMNVEV (reference sequence). V shed 5 bases and J shed 2 bases, with 19 bases lying between them. The CDR3 nucleotides are TGTGCCAGCAGTCCCCAAAGAGCGTTACTGCCCTACGAGCAGTACTTC. It is translated as CASSPQRALLPYEQYF.

This chain joins TRBV5-1 and TRBJ1-2; weak D call: TRBD1 (6 bases). Trimming left V 3 bases short and J 6 bases short, with 15 bases between. Germline loops: CDR1 SGHRS, CDR2 YFSETQ. There are 14 residues in the CDR3. In nucleotides, the CDR3 is TGCGCCAGCAGCTGGAGACAGGCACTGGATGGCTACACCTTC. Protein sequence: CASSWRQALDGYTF.

This clonotype was observed once. For the CDR3, the DNA is TGCAGTGCTAGGGGGGATACAGGGGGGAGTCAGCCCCAGCATTTT. Its protein is CSARGDTGGSQPQHF. The chain carries TRBV20-1 and TRBJ1-5, with 8 bases fitting TRBD1. Per germline, CDR1 DFQATT and CDR2 SNEGSKA (reference sequence). V trimming: 3 bases; J trimming: 6 bases; junction bases outside the gene matches: 10. CDR3 length equals 15 residues.

The chain is built from TRBV11-2 and TRBJ2-2; D unclear. The CDR3 contains 14 residues. Trimming took off 3 bases at V and 0 bases at J, with 5 bases between the two ends. Per the germline V gene, CDR1 is SGHAT and CDR2 is FQNNGV. The CDR3 DNA is TGTGCCAGCAGCTTCCAGACGAACACCGGGGAGCTGTTTTTT. Translated: CASSFQTNTGELFF.

The V gene is TRBV6-5, the J gene TRBJ1-3; D is undetermined. With 8 bases removed from V and 0 bases from J, the gap between germline ends came to 5 bases. This CDR3 region has 12 residues. Germline V CDR1 and CDR2: MNHEY, SVGAGI. The DNA for the CDR3 is TGTGCCAGCTTCAGCTCTGGAAACACCATATATTTT. Protein sequence: CASFSSGNTIYF.

This clonotype has more than one count but fewer than ten. The chain joins TRBV28 to TRBJ2-2; D remains unclear. Germline V gene sequence: CDR1 MDHEN, CDR2 SYDVKM. This CDR3 spans 15 amino acids. V was trimmed by 8 bases and J by 5 bases, leaving 18 bases between them. CDR3 in amino acids: CASARVIVGTGELFF. The CDR3 DNA follows: TGTGCCAGCGCTAGGGTTATTGTCGGGACCGGGGAGCTGTTTTTT.

A word on this clonotype: This may come from a read error, since a much larger clone is one base off. The genes are TRBV29-1 and TRBJ2-7, with D unclear. The J call may be faulty, since TRBJ2-5 better matches the DNA end. The germline V gene encodes CDR1 SQVTM and CDR2 ANQGSEA. The CDR3 runs to 12 residues. This CDR3 reads CSVLTRPETQYF. For the CDR3, the DNA is TGCAGCGTTTTGACAAGGCCAGAGACCCAGTACTTC.

The chain is built from TRBV20-1 and TRBJ1-5; TRBD1 aligns across 8 bases. Germline CDR1 and CDR2: DFQATT and SNEGSKA (reference sequence). The CDR3 contains 13 residues. The ends lost 6 bases at V and 5 bases at J; junction bases unmatched: 6. The CDR3 nucleotides read TGCAGTGCCAAGGACAGGGTTGATCAGCCCCAGCATTTT. Protein product: CSAKDRVDQPQHF.

This chain connects TRBV7-9 to TRBJ2-3, with D perhaps TRBD2 (5 bases). Germline V CDR1 and CDR2: SEHNR, FQNEAQ (reference sequence). The germline V and J ends were trimmed by 3 bases and 0 bases, with 10 bases remaining between them. This CDR3 contains 15 residues. The CDR3 region has the DNA TGTGCCAGCAGCTTGGGCCGGACTAGCACAGATACGCAGTATTTT. This encodes CASSLGRTSTDTQYF.

This clonotype was counted ten times or more. A read error is possible here, since a much larger clone lies one base away. The chain joins TRBV6-6 to TRBJ1-2; D may be TRBD1 (5 bases). This CDR3 contains 15 residues. Germline V gene sequence: CDR1 MNHNY, CDR2 SVGAGI (reference sequence). V was clipped by 2 bases and J by 4 bases, with 14 bases between them. This chain's CDR3 is CASSYAGVGGYGYTF. In DNA form, the CDR3 reads TGTGCCAGCAGTTACGCGGGGGTTGGGGGCTATGGCTACACCTTC.

A word on this clonotype: Compared with germline, one end of the junction differs, possibly owing to a read error. The gene calls are TRBV12-3 or TRBV12-4 and TRBJ2-3; D ambiguous. The CDR3 contains 14 residues. CDR3 sequence (DNA): TGTGCCAGCAGTAACCTAGATAGAGCAGATGCGCAGTATTTT. This translates into CASSNLDRADAQYF.

In the case of this clonotype: This may arise from a read error, as a much more abundant clone is one base away. This chain joins TRBV20-1 and TRBJ2-5; D assignment may be TRBD1 or TRBD2 (6 bases each). The better agreement between TRBJ2-7 and the DNA end casts doubt on the J call. CDR3 size: 12 residues. Germline V gene lookup returns CDR1 DFQATT and CDR2 SNEGSKA (reference sequence). CDR3 bases: TGCAGTGCTGTAAAGGGGGGCTACGAGCAGTACTTC. It encodes CSAVKGGYEQYF.

CDR3: CASSTRQPHNEQFF. The CDR3 coding sequence is TGTGCCAGCAGTACCAGACAGCCCCACAATGAGCAGTTCTTC. The chain recombines TRBV28 with TRBJ2-1; tentatively, D is TRBD1 (5 bases). The V gene lost 5 bases and the J gene lost 5 bases, with 13 bases spanning the gap. This CDR3 comprises 14 residues. From germline, CDR1 is MDHEN and CDR2 SYDVKM.

On this clonotype: A single base separates this from a much larger clone, so it may be a read error. The CDR3 nucleotides read TGTGCCGGCAGCTTAGGACAACTAGCGGTGATGGATGAGCAGTTCTTC. It is translated as CAGSLGQLAVMDEQFF. The chain joins TRBV7-6 to TRBJ2-5; the match to TRBD2 covers 8 bases. Gene TRBJ2-1 matches the end of the DNA better, so the J call may be wrong. CDR3 length: 16 amino acids. Per the germline V gene, CDR1 is SGHVS and CDR2 is FNYEAQ.

A word on this clonotype: A much larger clone differs from this one at a single base, so this may be a read error. The V call is TRBV5-6, the J call TRBJ2-7, with D unclear. This CDR3 contains 13 residues. CDR1 is SGHDT and CDR2 is YYEEEE in the germline V gene. Trimming stripped 0 bases from V and 10 bases from J, with 14 bases between. The CDR3, as DNA: TGTGCCAGCAGCTTGGTTGGGAAGAACAGTCAGTACTTC. Translated, it gives CASSLVGKNSQYF. Complete variable domain (other parts from reference TRBV5-6 and TRBJ2-7): DAGVTQSPTHLIKTRGQQVTLRCSPKSGHDTVSWYQQALGQGPQFIFQYYEEEERQRGNFPDRFSGHQFPNYSSELNVNALLLGDSALYLCASSLVGKNSQYFGPGTRLTVT.

This chain joins TRBV4-3 and TRBJ1-1, with 10 bases fitting TRBD1. CDR1 LGHNA and CDR2 YSLEER come from the germline V gene. This CDR3 comprises 15 residues. The J segment lost 3 bases and the V segment lost 0 bases, leaving 1 base of the junction unmatched. The chain's CDR3 is CASSQEGQGDTEAFF. CDR3 DNA: TGCGCCAGCAGCCAAGAAGGACAGGGGGACACTGAAGCTTTCTTT.

The chain recombines TRBV4-2 with TRBJ2-7; 9 bases line up with TRBD2. CDR3 length: 16 amino acids. The V gene end was trimmed by 0 bases and the J gene end by 7 bases; junction bases not matched to a gene: 10. Germline assignment: CDR1 LGHNA and CDR2 YNFKEQ. CDR3 nucleotide sequence: TGTGCCAGCAGCCAAGACTGGACTAGCGCCTACAATGAGCAGTACTTC. Translation gives CASSQDWTSAYNEQYF.

A few counts support this clonotype. The rearrangement uses TRBV12-3 or TRBV12-4 and TRBJ1-2; 7 bases match TRBD1. The CDR3 loop spans 14 amino acids. V dropped 5 bases and J dropped 7; count of bases not matched to a gene: 10. The CDR3 loop reads CASSPRQGTGGYTF. The DNA of the CDR3 is TGTGCCAGCAGTCCGCGACAGGGAACTGGTGGCTACACCTTC.

The chain combines TRBV29-1 with TRBJ2-5; possibly TRBD1 or TRBD2 for D (5 bases each). Germline CDR1 and CDR2: SQVTM and ANQGSEA. Trimming left V 7 bases short and J 1 base short, with 13 bases between. The CDR3 extends over 13 amino acids. Here the CDR3 DNA reads TGCAGCGCCGAGGGCACAGGCCAAGAGACCCAGTACTTC. Protein sequence: CSAEGTGQETQYF.

Only one count was recorded for this clonotype. The J gene is TRBJ1-3, the V gene TRBV5-1; D is undetermined. Germline V gene data show CDR1 as SGHRS and CDR2 as YFSETQ. Trimming took 4 bases from V and 0 from J, leaving 8 bases between them. The CDR3 is 14 residues long. This chain's CDR3 is CASSPGFSGNTIYF. CDR3 DNA: TGCGCCAGCAGCCCGGGATTCTCTGGAAACACCATATATTTT.

This sequence joins TRBV2 and TRBJ2-7; TRBD1 matches 8 bases. The length of the CDR3 is 13 residues. CDR1 SNHLY and CDR2 FYNNEI come from the germline V gene. The V and J ends lost 8 bases and 2 bases, in that order; junction bases with no gene match: 5. The CDR3 is CASGTGPAYEQYF. The CDR3, as DNA: TGTGCCAGCGGGACAGGTCCTGCCTACGAGCAGTACTTC.

This clonotype has just a few counts. The chain recombines TRBV9 with TRBJ2-5, with D hard to call. There are 13 residues in the CDR3. Germline values: CDR1 SGDLS, CDR2 YYNGEE. V lost 0 bases, J lost 4 bases, and 7 bases lay in between. Written as DNA, the CDR3 is TGTGCCAGCAGCGTAGGGGTTGGAGAGACCCAGTACTTC. As protein: CASSVGVGETQYF.

J is TRBJ2-1 and V is TRBV3-1, with TRBD2 matching over 10 bases. Germline trimming cut 6 bases from V and 4 bases from J; bases unmatched to any gene: 3. In germline, CDR1 is LGHDT, CDR2 YNNKEL (reference sequence). This CDR3 spans 14 amino acids. This CDR3 reads CASRPSGSYNEQFF. The CDR3 DNA follows: TGTGCCAGCAGACCTAGCGGGAGTTACAATGAGCAGTTCTTC.

In this sample, this clonotype turned up once. The chain combines TRBV20-1 with TRBJ2-2, with 7 bases that match TRBD1. CDR1 is DFQATT, CDR2 SNEGSKA, per germline (reference sequence). The CDR3 runs to 15 residues. V shed 2 bases, J shed 1 base, and the junction held 4 bases outside the gene matches. The CDR3 is CSARFRDRNTGELFF. CDR3 DNA: TGCAGTGCTAGATTCCGGGACAGGAACACCGGGGAGCTGTTTTTT.

The table lists this clonotype with many counts. CDR3 protein: CASSGTGGWNEQFF. The CDR3 bases are TGTGCCAGCAGCGGGACTGGGGGTTGGAATGAGCAGTTCTTC. The chain recombines TRBV7-8 with TRBJ2-1, with a tentative D call TRBD2 (6 bases). Germline-derived CDR1 and CDR2 are SGHVS and FQNEAQ. V lost 5 bases and J lost 7, with 15 bases in between. The CDR3 loop spans 14 amino acids.

With respect to this clonotype: A clone one base away is much larger, so this may be a read error. The chain employs TRBV29-1 and TRBJ1-4, with D possibly TRBD1 on 6 matching bases. Germline loops: CDR1 SQVTM, CDR2 ANQGSEA. This CDR3 spans 14 amino acids. The CDR3 coding sequence is TGCAACGTATCTGTACAGGGTATACGTGAAAAACTGTTTTTT. Translated, it gives CNVSVQGIREKLFF.

This chain links TRBV30 with TRBJ1-2, with 7 bases fitting TRBD1. Per the germline V gene, CDR1 is GTSNPN and CDR2 is SVGIG (reference sequence). The CDR3 length is 14 residues. V shed 8 bases and J 4 bases; nucleotides not matched to a gene: 13. CDR3 loop: CARLSYGTVYGYTF. CDR3 nucleotide sequence: TGTGCCCGGTTGTCTTACGGGACAGTCTATGGCTACACCTTC.